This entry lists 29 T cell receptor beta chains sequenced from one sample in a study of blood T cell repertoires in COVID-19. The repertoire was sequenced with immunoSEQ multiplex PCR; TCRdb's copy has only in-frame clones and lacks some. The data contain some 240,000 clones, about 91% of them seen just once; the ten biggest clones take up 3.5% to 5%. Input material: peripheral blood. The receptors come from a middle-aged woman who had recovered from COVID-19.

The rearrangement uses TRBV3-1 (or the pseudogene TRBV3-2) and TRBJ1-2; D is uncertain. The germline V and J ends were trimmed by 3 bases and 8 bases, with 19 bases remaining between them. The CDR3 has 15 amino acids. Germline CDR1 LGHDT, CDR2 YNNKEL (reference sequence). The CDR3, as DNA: TGTGCCAGCAGCCAGATAAGACTCCCGGTATACGGCTACACCTTC. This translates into CASSQIRLPVYGYTF.

CDR3 residues: CASSYAGPLGGYTF. In DNA form, the CDR3 reads TGTGCCAGCAGTTACGCGGGACCGCTTGGGGGCTACACCTTC. The V gene is TRBV6-2 or TRBV6-3, the J gene TRBJ1-2; D perhaps matches TRBD1 (5 bases). Germline V gene lookup returns CDR1 MNHEY and CDR2 SVGEGT. The CDR3 spans 14 residues. V lost 2 bases and J lost 8, with 15 bases in between.

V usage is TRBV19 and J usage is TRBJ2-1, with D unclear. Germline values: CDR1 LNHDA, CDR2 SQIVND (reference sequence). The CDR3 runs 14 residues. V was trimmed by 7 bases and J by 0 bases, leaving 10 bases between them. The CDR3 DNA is TGTGCCAGTAAAGACCCTAGCTCCTACAATGAGCAGTTCTTC. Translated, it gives CASKDPSSYNEQFF.

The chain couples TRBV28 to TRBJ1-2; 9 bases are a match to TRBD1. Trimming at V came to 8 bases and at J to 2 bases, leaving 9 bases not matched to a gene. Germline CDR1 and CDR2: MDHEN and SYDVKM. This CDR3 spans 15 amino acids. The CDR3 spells CASGPWTGENYGYTF. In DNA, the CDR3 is TGTGCCAGCGGCCCATGGACAGGGGAAAACTATGGCTACACCTTC.

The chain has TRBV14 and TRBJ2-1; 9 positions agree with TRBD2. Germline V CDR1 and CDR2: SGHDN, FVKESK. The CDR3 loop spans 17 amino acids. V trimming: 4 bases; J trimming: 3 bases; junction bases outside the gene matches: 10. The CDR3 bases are TGTGCCAGCAGCCCCTTAGCGGGGGCCTTCTTCTACAATGAGCAGTTCTTC. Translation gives CASSPLAGAFFYNEQFF. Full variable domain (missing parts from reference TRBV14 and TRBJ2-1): EAGVTQFPSHSVIEKGQTVTLRCDPISGHDNLYWYRRVMGKEIKFLLHFVKESKQDESGMPNNRFLAERTGGTYSTLKVQPAELEDSGVYFCASSPLAGAFFYNEQFFGPGTRLTVL.

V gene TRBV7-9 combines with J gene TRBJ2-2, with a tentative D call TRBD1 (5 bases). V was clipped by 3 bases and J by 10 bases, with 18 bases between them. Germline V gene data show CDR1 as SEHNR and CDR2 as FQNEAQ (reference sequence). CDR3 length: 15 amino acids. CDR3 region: CASSFQWASREELFF. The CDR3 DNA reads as TGTGCCAGCAGCTTTCAGTGGGCTTCCAGGGAGGAGCTGTTTTTT.

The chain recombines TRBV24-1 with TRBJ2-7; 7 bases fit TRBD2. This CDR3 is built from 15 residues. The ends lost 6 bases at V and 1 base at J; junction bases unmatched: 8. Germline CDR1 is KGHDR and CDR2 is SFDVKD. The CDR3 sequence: CATSLGGSVSYEQYV. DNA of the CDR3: TGTGCCACCAGTTTGGGGGGGAGTGTATCCTACGAGCAGTACGTC.

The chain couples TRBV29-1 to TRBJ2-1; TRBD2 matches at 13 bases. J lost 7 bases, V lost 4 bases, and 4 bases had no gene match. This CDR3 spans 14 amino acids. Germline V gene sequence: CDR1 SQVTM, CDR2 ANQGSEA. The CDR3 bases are TGCAGCGTTGGACTAGCGGGAGGTTGGAATGAGCAGTTCTTC. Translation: CSVGLAGGWNEQFF.

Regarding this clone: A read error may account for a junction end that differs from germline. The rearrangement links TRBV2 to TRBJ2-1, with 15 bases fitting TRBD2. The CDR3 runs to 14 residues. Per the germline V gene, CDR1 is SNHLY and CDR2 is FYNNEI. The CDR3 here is CASSGEGLAGGCVF. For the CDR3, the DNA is TGTGCCAGCAGCGGAGAGGGACTAGCGGGGGGCTGTGTCTTC. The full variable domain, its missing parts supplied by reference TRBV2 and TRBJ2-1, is EPEVTQTPSHQVTQMGQEVILRCVPISNHLYFYWYRQILGQKVEFLVSFYNNEISEKSEIFDDQFSVERPDGSNFTLKIRSTKLEDSAMYFCASSGEGLAGGCVFGPGTRLTVL.

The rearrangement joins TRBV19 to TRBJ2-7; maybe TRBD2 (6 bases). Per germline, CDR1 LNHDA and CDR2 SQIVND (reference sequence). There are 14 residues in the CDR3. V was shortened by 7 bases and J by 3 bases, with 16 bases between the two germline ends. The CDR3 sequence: CASTFTRGFYEQYV. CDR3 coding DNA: TGTGCCAGTACCTTCACCCGGGGGTTCTACGAGCAGTACGTC.

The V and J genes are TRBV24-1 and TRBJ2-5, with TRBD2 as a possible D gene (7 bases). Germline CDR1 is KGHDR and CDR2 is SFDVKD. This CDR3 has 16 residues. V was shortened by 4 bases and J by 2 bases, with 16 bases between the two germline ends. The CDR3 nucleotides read TGTGCCACCAGTGACTCAGGACTAGGGGGACAAGAGACCCAGTACTTC. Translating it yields CATSDSGLGGQETQYF.

In DNA, the CDR3 is TGTGCTAGTGGTTACCGGACAGGGAAACTCAATCAGCCCCAGCATTTT. Translated: CASGYRTGKLNQPQHF. This sequence joins TRBV12-5 and TRBJ1-5; 8 bases are a match to TRBD1. This CDR3 comprises 16 residues. Germline CDR1 is LGHNT and CDR2 is FRNRAP. The trim removed 4 bases at V and 3 bases at J, leaving 8 bases unmatched.

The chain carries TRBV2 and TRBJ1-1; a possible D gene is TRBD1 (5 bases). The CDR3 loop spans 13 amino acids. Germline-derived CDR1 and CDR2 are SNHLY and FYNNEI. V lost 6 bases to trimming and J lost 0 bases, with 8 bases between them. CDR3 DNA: TGTGCCAGCAGGGACACAGTGAACACTGAAGCTTTCTTT. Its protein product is CASRDTVNTEAFF.

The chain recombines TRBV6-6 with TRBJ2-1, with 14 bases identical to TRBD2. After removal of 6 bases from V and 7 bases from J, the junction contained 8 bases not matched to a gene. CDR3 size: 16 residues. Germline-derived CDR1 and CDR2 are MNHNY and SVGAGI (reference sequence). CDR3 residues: CASSETSGRGSNEQFF. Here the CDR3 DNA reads TGTGCCAGCAGCGAGACTAGCGGGAGGGGTTCAAATGAGCAGTTCTTC.

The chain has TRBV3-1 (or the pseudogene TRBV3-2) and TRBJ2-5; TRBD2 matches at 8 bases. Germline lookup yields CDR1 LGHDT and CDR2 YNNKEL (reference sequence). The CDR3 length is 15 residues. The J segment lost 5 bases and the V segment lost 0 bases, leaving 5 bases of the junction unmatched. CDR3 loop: CASSQEGLGPETQYF. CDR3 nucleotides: TGTGCCAGCAGCCAAGAGGGACTAGGCCCGGAGACCCAGTACTTC.

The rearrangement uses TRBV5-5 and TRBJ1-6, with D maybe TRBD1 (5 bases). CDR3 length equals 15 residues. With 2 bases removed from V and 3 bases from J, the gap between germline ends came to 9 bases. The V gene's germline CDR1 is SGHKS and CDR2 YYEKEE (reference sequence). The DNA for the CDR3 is TGTGCCAGCAGCTTTCAGGGTAGCTATAATTCACCCCTCCACTTT. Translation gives CASSFQGSYNSPLHF.

CDR3: CASNFGTGGVNEQFF. The CDR3 DNA sequence: TGTGCCAGTAATTTTGGGACAGGGGGGGTCAATGAGCAGTTCTTC. This sequence joins TRBV19 and TRBJ2-1; 11 bases map to TRBD1. This CDR3 is built from 15 residues. Trimming took 7 bases from V and 6 from J; bases not matched to a gene: 8. Germline assignment: CDR1 LNHDA and CDR2 SQIVND (reference sequence).

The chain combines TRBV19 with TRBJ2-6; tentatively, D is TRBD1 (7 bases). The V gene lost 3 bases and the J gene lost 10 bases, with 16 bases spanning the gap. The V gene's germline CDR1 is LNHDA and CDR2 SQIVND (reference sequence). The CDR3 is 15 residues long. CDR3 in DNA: TGTGCCAGTAGTATCCGGGAGACAGGGAGGAACGTCCTGACTTTC. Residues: CASSIRETGRNVLTF. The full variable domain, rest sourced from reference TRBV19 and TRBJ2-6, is DGGITQSPKYLFRKEGQNVTLSCEQNLNHDAMYWYRQDPGQGLRLIYYSQIVNDFQKGDIAEGYSVSREKKESFPLTVTSAQKNPTAFYLCASSIRETGRNVLTFGAGSRLTVL.

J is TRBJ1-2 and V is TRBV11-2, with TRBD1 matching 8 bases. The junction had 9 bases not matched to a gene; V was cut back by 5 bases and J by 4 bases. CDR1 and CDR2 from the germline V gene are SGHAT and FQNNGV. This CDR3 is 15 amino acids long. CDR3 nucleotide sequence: TGTGCCAGCAGCCCTTGGACAGGGAAAGTCTATGGCTACACCTTC. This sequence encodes CASSPWTGKVYGYTF.

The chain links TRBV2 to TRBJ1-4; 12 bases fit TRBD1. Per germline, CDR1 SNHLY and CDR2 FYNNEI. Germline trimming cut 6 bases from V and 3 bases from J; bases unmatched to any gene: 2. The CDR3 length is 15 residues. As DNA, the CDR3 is TGTGCCAGCAGCCGGGACAGGGGGCCTAATGAAAAACTGTTTTTT. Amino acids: CASSRDRGPNEKLFF.

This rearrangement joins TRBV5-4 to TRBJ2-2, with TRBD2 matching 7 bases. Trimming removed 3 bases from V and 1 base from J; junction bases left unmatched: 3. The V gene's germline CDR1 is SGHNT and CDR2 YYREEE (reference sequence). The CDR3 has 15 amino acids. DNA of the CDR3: TGTGCCAGCAGCTGGAAGCGGGGGAACACCGGGGAGCTGTTTTTT. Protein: CASSWKRGNTGELFF.

CDR3 loop: CASSFSGETQNEQFF. DNA of the CDR3: TGTGCCAGCAGCTTTTCGGGGGAGACGCAGAATGAGCAGTTCTTC. The genes are TRBV5-6 and TRBJ2-1, with D tentatively TRBD2 (6 bases). This CDR3 comprises 15 residues. Trimming cost V 2 bases and J 7 bases, with 16 bases left between them. The germline V gene has CDR1 SGHDT and CDR2 YYEEEE.

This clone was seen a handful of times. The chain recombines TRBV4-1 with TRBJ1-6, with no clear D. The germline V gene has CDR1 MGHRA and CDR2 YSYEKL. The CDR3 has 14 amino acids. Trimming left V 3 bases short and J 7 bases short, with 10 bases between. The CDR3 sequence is CASSQEDLNSPLHF. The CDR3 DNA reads TGCGCCAGCAGCCAGGAGGACCTGAATTCACCCCTCCACTTT.

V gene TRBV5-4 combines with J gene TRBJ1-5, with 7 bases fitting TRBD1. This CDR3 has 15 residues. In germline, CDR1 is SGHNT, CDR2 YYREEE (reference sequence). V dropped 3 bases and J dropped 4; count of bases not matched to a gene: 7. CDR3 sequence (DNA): TGTGCCAGCAGCTCCGACAGGGAACTAAATCAGCCCCAGCATTTT. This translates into CASSSDRELNQPQHF.

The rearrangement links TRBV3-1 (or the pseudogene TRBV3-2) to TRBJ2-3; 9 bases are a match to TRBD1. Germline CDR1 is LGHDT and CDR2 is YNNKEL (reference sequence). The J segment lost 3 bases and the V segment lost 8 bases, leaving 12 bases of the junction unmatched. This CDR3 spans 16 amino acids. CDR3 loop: CASSSPGTGFTDTQYF. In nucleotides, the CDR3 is TGTGCCAGCTCCAGCCCCGGGACAGGGTTTACAGATACGCAGTATTTT.

CDR3: CASSQETTIFYGYTF. Written as DNA, the CDR3 is TGCGCCAGCAGCCAAGAGACAACAATATTCTATGGCTACACCTTC. This chain links TRBV4-1 with TRBJ1-2, with no clear D. The CDR3 is 15 residues long. Trimming shortened V by 0 bases and J by 4 bases, and 12 bases separated the two germline ends. Germline CDR1 MGHRA, CDR2 YSYEKL.

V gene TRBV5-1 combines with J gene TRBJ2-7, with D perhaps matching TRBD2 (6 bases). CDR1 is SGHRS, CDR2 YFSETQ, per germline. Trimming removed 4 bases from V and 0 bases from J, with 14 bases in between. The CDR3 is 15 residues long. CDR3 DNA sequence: TGCGCCAGCAGCCGATCCGGGACTGCCTCCTACGAGCAGTACTTC. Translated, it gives CASSRSGTASYEQYF.

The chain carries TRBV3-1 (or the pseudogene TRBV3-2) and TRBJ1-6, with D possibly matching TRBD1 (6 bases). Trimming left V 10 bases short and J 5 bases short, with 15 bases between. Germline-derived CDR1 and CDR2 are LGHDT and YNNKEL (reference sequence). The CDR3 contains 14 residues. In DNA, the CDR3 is TGTGCCACTGGCGACAGGTACAATAATTCACCCCTCCACTTT. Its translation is CATGDRYNNSPLHF.

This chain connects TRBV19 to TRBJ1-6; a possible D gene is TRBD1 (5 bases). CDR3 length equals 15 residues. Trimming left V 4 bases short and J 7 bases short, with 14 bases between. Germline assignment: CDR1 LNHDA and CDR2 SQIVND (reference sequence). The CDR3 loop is CASSTTTATNSPLHF. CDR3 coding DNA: TGTGCCAGTAGTACCACGACAGCAACAAATTCACCCCTCCACTTT.